The source of this TCR beta chain is a study of T cells after yellow fever vaccination. At the level of the study: When fractions had low cell numbers, they were prepared with SMART-Seq v4 Ultra Low Input. Study observations and caveats: Subsequent to the booster, the majority of primary-vaccination clones reappeared (around 96% CD4, 88% CD8). Researchers cautioned that FACS-sorted repertoires could harbor abundant clonotypes contaminating from the bulk population. The appearance of a small share of clonotypes in both CD4 and CD8 compartments was observed.

Germline CDR1 is SQVTM and CDR2 is ANQGSEA. The CDR3 is made up of 11 amino acids. The V and J ends lost 7 bases and 3 bases respectively, with 9 bases between them. MiXCR, applied by TCRdb to the 5' RACE reads, yields one record per CDR3 protein. The table has hundreds of thousands of distinct CDR3 sequences, 8.7% seen once. At least ten counts were recorded for this clonotype. The antigen is undetermined. The chain combines TRBV29-1 with TRBJ2-5, with a tentative D call TRBD1 (5 bases). The sequencing here drew on CD4+ T cells sorted from PBMCs, taken 5 days after the yellow fever booster vaccination. The clonotype comes from a man aged 18-30 years who received the YFV17D yellow fever vaccine. CDR3: CSGGFEETQYF. DNA of the CDR3: TGCAGCGGGGGCTTTGAAGAGACCCAGTACTTC.